Here is one T cell receptor (beta chain) with its context. The data belong to a study of cytomegalovirus exposure and HLA in healthy donors. Trimming removed 5 bases at V and 0 bases at J, with 9 bases between. The CDR3 covers 14 residues. Germline loops: CDR1 MNHEY, CDR2 SMNVEV (reference sequence). With 60 Vbeta and 13 Jbeta primers, the PCR was carried out. TCRdb's copy holds only in-frame clones and misses some; the assay was immunoSEQ multiplex PCR. The table records about 61,000 clones, about 89% of them present only once. This TCR came from a man aged 30-40 years in good health and CMV-seropositive. The material sequenced was PBMCs. The V call is TRBV27, the J call TRBJ2-3; no clear D. Written as DNA, the CDR3 is TGTGCCAGCAGTAACAACAAAAGCACAGATACGCAGTATTTT. Residues: CASSNNKSTDTQYF.